This TCR beta chain originates from a study of T cell responses to AZD1222 COVID-19 vaccine. Produced via immunoSEQ multiplex PCR; TCRdb's table is partial and in-frame only. The profile shows roughly 120,000 clones, more than 85% of them singletons. V shed 1 base and J shed 7 bases, with 8 bases lying between them. The CDR3 extends over 14 amino acids. Per germline, CDR1 SGHDN and CDR2 FVKESK. This TCR derives from an adult in good health. Sequences were derived from peripheral blood, sampled on day 0 of AZD1222 vaccination. The rearrangement joins TRBV14 to TRBJ1-6; weak D call: TRBD1 (5 bases). This CDR3 reads CASSQGGMNSPLHF. The DNA of the CDR3 is TGTGCCAGCAGCCAAGGGGGCATGAATTCACCCCTCCACTTT.